Here is one T cell receptor beta chain with its context. The antigen this receptor binds is unknown. One base away there is no much larger clone; base qualities are not given. Enrolling through a virtual design, the prospective study's participants ranged in age from roughly 18 to 90 years and lived across 24 United States geographic areas. Cohort assignment in the prospective study relied on participant-reported clinical history from a screening survey and a study questionnaire. In the prospective study, whole blood, serum and a nasopharyngeal or oropharyngeal swab were collected from each participant by mobile phlebotomists. Additional blood draws and questionnaires over an approximately two-month period could optionally be provided by prospective study participants. Prospective study blood samples were shipped either frozen or at room temperature before DNA extraction. These data originate in a study of blood T cell repertoires in COVID-19 (dated by TCRdb to 2020 to 2022). For the study in its entirety: The collaborator samples originated in the United States, Italy and Spain and spanned the acute and convalescent phases of COVID-19. The dataset comprised deeply sampled blood TCRbeta repertoires from subjects exposed to, actively infected with, or recovered from COVID-19. A freely available public database, intended as a resource for researchers studying the immune response to SARS-CoV-2, is where the repertoires were released. Where available, HLA class I and class II types were taken from metadata supplied by the sample provider and were not determined by assay-based typing. Samples came from the ongoing ImmuneRACE study (first 160 participants) plus 1,254 subjects from 6 global collaborators. The material from the prospective study consisted of cDNA or gDNA derived from T cells, B-cell-depleted T cells, or PBMCs. Sample metadata almost always included a de-identified subject ID, COVID-19 status, age in years and sex.

The CDR3 starts with the cysteine, ends with the phenylalanine, and has 13 residues. The sequence is cut down to CDR3 DNA, 39 bases in frame from base 1. Deletion took 4 bases off V and 3 bases off J, with a span of 7 bases between the germline ends. TCRbeta CDR3 regions were amplified from genomic DNA using the immunoSEQ Assay, a bias-controlled multiplex PCR. The original pipeline was this. The number of nucleated cells in each sample was estimated by amplification of reference gene primers within the assay. To quantify the absolute abundance of each unique TCRbeta CDR3 rearrangement, sequence reads were collapsed and filtered. For each sample, productive Simpson clonality was calculated by taking the square root of Simpson's diversity index across productive rearrangements. Drawn from immuneACCESS, this table holds only the in-frame rearrangements with V and J called that TCRdb kept. Clones are partly lost; checked studies trace under half to an unresolved V gene and leave the rest unexplained. D and trimming were read from the DNA, whereas the V and J calls and clone size are those reported in that table. Counted in this sample were about 200,000 clones; 65% to 90% of them appeared once. The ten largest account for 3% to 4% of the sample.

Broader findings and caveats from the paper: How much clinical and demographic metadata was included differed by source and by participant, and the metadata was provided uncurated.

The material sequenced was PBMCs or T cells enriched from blood (not recorded which). The sequence came from a middle-aged woman with acute COVID-19. The sequence joins TRBV12-3 or TRBV12-4 to TRBJ2-1; TRBD1 is perhaps the D gene, given 6 matching bases. The sequenced DNA is TGTGCCAGCAGTTCAGGGGTCTACAATGAGCAGTTCTTC. Its coded protein is CASSSGVYNEQFF.